These T cell receptor beta chains were read from a single sample in a study of siplizumab effects on memory and regulatory T cells. Measured with immunoSEQ multiplex PCR; TCRdb has only the in-frame clones, and not every one. Of some 100,000 clones in the sample, around 94% were seen once. Sequencing was carried out using Tregs sorted from blood. The receptors come from a human donor in good health. CDR3s include the opening cysteine and the closing phenylalanine or tryptophan. The D gene is left open where the match is weak.

V: TRBV4-1; length: 14; J: TRBJ1-2; D: -; CDR3: CASSQDRIDYGYTF; DNA: TGCGCCAGCAGCCAAGACCGGATAGACTATGGCTACACCTTC
V: TRBV18; length: 14; J: TRBJ2-1; D: TRBD2; CDR3: CASSSGSFINEQFF; DNA: TGTGCCAGCTCTAGCGGGAGCTTTATCAATGAGCAGTTCTTC
V: TRBV6-1; length: 14; J: TRBJ1-1; D: -; CDR3: CASGRDNVNTEAFF; DNA: TGTGCCAGCGGGAGGGACAACGTGAACACTGAAGCTTTCTTT
V: TRBV6-4; length: 16; J: TRBJ2-1; D: -; CDR3: CASSYGVLASYNEQFF; DNA: TGTGCCAGCAGCTATGGCGTGCTAGCGAGTTACAATGAGCAGTTCTTC
V: TRBV21-1; length: 15; J: TRBJ2-7; D: -; CDR3: CASKIKPTSNYEQYF; DNA: TGTGCCAGCAAGATAAAGCCCACTAGCAACTACGAGCAGTACTTC
V: TRBV18; length: 14; J: TRBJ1-1; D: -; CDR3: CASSPDGLNTEAFF; DNA: TGTGCCAGCTCCCCGGACGGTCTGAACACTGAAGCTTTCTTT
V: TRBV6-5; length: 14; J: TRBJ1-1; D: -; CDR3: CASSYYAKNTEAFF; DNA: TGTGCCAGCAGTTACTATGCTAAGAACACTGAAGCTTTCTTT
V: TRBV11-3; length: 16; J: TRBJ2-2; D: TRBD1; CDR3: CASSPGQGVGTGELFF; DNA: TGTGCCAGCAGCCCCGGACAGGGAGTGGGCACCGGGGAGCTGTTTTTT
V: TRBV30; length: 16; J: TRBJ1-2; D: -; CDR3: CAWSVGSDSFYYGYTF; DNA: TGTGCCTGGAGTGTCGGCTCTGACAGTTTTTACTATGGCTACACCTTC
V: TRBV19; length: 13; J: TRBJ1-5; D: TRBD1; CDR3: CASSRGEYQPQHF; DNA: TGTGCCAGTAGCAGGGGGGAGTATCAGCCCCAGCATTTT
V: TRBV11-2; length: 13; J: TRBJ1-2; D: TRBD1; CDR3: CASSREGAGGYTF; DNA: TGTGCCAGCAGCCGCGAGGGGGCGGGGGGCTACACCTTC
V: TRBV19; length: 13; J: TRBJ2-5; D: TRBD1; CDR3: CASSRTGKETQYF; DNA: TGTGCCAGTAGTAGGACAGGGAAAGAGACCCAGTACTTC
V: TRBV5-4; length: 19; J: TRBJ2-1; D: -; CDR3: CASSLGFKKGEAPYNEQFF; DNA: TGTGCCAGCAGCTTGGGGTTTAAAAAAGGGGAGGCCCCCTACAATGAGCAGTTCTTC
V: TRBV7-2; length: 15; J: TRBJ1-5; D: -; CDR3: CASSLQGWGNQPQHF; DNA: TGTGCCAGCAGCTTACAGGGATGGGGCAATCAGCCCCAGCATTTT
V: TRBV18; length: 13; J: TRBJ2-1; D: -; CDR3: CASSVTGNNEQFF; DNA: TGTGCCAGCTCAGTTACAGGGAACAATGAGCAGTTCTTC
V: TRBV28; length: 14; J: TRBJ1-3; D: -; CDR3: CASSSGTTGNTIYF; DNA: TGTGCCAGCAGTTCCGGGACGACTGGAAACACCATATATTTT
V: TRBV14; length: 16; J: TRBJ2-5; D: -; CDR3: CASSQEQAPWGETQYF; DNA: TGTGCCAGCAGCCAAGAGCAGGCCCCCTGGGGAGAGACCCAGTACTTC
V: TRBV27; length: 12; J: TRBJ1-1; D: -; CDR3: CASKTENTEAFF; DNA: TGTGCCAGCAAGACGGAGAACACTGAAGCTTTCTTT
V: TRBV7-9; length: 15; J: TRBJ1-3; D: -; CDR3: CASSFTGARGNTIYF; DNA: TGTGCCAGCAGCTTCACGGGGGCGCGGGGAAACACCATATATTTT
V: TRBV5-1; length: 13; J: TRBJ1-2; D: TRBD1; CDR3: CASSSDRGYGYTF; DNA: TGCGCCAGCAGCTCCGACAGGGGCTATGGCTACACCTTC
V: TRBV6-5; length: 16; J: TRBJ2-2; D: -; CDR3: CASSYGFYLATGELFF; DNA: TGTGCCAGCAGTTACGGTTTTTATCTGGCGACCGGGGAGCTGTTTTTT
V: TRBV11-1; length: 12; J: TRBJ2-7; D: -; CDR3: CASTGVVGEQYF; DNA: TGTGCCAGCACCGGGGTTGTGGGAGAGCAGTACTTC
V: TRBV18; length: 15; J: TRBJ1-2; D: -; CDR3: CASSPPGGMLYGYTF; DNA: TGTGCCAGCTCACCACCGGGGGGGATGCTCTATGGCTACACCTTC
V: TRBV11-2; length: 13; J: TRBJ2-7; D: -; CDR3: CASSLAGVYEQYF; DNA: TGTGCCAGCAGCTTAGCTGGGGTGTACGAGCAGTACTTC